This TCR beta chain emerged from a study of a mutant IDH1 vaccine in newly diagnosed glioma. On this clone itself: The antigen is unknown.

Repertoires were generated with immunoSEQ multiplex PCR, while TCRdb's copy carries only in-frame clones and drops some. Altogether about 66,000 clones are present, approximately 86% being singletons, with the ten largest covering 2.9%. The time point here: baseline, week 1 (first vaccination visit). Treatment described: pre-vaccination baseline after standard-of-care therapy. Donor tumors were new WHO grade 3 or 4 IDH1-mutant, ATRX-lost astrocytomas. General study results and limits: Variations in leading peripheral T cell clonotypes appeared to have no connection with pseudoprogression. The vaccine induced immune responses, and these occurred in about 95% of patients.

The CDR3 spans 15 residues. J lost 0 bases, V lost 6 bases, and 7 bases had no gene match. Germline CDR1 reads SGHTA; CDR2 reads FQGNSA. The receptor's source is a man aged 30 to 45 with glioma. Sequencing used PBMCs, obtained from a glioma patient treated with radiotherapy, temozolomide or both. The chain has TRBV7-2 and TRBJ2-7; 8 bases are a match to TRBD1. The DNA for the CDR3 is TGTGCCAGCAGACCGACAGGGGCCACCTCCTACGAGCAGTACTTC. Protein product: CASRPTGATSYEQYF.